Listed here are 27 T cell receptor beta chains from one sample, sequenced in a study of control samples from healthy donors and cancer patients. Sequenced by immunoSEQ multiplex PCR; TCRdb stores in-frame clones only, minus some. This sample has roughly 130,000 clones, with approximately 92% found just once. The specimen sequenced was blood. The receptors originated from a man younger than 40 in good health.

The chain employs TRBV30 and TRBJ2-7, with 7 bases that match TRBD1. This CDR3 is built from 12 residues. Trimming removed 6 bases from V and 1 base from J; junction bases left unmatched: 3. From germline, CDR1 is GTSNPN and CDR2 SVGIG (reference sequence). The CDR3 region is CACNRGSYEQYF. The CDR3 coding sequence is TGTGCCTGTAACAGGGGATCCTACGAGCAGTACTTC.

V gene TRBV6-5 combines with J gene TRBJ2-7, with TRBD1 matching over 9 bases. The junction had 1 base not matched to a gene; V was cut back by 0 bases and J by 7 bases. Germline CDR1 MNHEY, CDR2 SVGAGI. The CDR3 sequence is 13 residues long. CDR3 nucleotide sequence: TGTGCCAGCAGTTACTCGGGACAGGGAGAGCAGTACTTC. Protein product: CASSYSGQGEQYF.

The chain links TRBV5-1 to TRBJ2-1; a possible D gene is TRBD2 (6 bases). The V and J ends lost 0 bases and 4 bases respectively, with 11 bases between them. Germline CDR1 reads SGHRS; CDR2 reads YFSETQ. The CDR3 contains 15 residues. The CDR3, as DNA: TGCGCCAGCAGCTTGGTTAGCGGAAATTACAATGAGCAGTTCTTC. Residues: CASSLVSGNYNEQFF.

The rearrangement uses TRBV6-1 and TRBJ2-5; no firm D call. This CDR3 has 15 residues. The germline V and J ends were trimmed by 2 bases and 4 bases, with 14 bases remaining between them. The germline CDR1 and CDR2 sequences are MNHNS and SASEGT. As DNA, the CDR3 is TGTGCCAGCAGTGAACTTCCCCAGGCTCGAGAGACCCAGTACTTC. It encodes CASSELPQARETQYF.

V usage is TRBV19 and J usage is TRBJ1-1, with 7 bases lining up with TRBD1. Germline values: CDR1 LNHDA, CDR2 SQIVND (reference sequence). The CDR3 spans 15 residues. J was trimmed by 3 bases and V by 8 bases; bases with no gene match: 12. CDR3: CASVGTGEWDTEAFF. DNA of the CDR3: TGTGCCAGTGTTGGCACAGGGGAATGGGACACTGAAGCTTTCTTT.

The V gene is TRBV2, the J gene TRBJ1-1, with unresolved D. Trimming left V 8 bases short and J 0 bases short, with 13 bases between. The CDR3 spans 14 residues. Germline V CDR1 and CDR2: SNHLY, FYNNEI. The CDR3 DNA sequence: TGTGCCAGCTTTGGGATGGGTTTGAACACTGAAGCTTTCTTT. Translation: CASFGMGLNTEAFF.

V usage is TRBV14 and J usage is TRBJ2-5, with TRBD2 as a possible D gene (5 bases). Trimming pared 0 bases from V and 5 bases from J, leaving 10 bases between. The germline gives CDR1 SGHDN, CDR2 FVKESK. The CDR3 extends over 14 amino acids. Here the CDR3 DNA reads TGTGCCAGCAGCCAAGATCCTAGCTACGAGACCCAGTACTTC. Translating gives CASSQDPSYETQYF.

DNA of the CDR3: TGTGCCAGCACACAGGGGCGAAGCACTGAAGCTTTCTTT. Translated: CASTQGRSTEAFF. J is TRBJ1-1 and V is TRBV6-5; 7 bases fit TRBD1. After removal of 7 bases from V and 4 bases from J, the junction contained 6 bases not matched to a gene. CDR3 length: 13 amino acids. The V gene's germline CDR1 is MNHEY and CDR2 SVGAGI.

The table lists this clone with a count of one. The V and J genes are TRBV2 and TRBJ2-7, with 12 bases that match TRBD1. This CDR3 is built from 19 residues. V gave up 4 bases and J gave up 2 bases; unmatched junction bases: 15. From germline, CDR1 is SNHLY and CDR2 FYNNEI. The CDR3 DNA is TGTGCCAGCAGTGGGTGGGGTTCGGGACAGGGGGCCGTCCCCTACGAGCAGTACTTC. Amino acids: CASSGWGSGQGAVPYEQYF.

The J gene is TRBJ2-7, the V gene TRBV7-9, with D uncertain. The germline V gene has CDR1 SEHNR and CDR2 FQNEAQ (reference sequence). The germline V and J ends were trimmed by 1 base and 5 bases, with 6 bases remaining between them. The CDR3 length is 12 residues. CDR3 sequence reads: CASSLGPNEQYF. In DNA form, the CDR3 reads TGTGCCAGCAGCTTAGGCCCAAACGAGCAGTACTTC.

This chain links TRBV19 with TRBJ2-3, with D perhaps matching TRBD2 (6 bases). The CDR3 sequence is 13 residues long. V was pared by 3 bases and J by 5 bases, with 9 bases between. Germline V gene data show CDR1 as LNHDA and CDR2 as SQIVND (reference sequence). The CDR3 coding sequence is TGTGCCAGTAGTATCGGAGGGCAAGATACGCAGTATTTT. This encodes CASSIGGQDTQYF.

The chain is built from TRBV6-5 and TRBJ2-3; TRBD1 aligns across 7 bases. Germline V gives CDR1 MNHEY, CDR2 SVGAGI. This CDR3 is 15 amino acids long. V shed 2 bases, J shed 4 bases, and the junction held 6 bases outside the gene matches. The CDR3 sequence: CASSYAQGVSDTQYF. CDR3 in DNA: TGTGCCAGCAGTTACGCGCAGGGGGTTTCAGATACGCAGTATTTT.

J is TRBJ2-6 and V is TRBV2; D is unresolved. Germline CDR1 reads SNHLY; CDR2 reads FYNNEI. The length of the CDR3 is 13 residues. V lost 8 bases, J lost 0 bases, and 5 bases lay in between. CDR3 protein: CASSASGANVLTF. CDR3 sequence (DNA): TGTGCCAGCTCGGCCTCTGGGGCCAACGTCCTGACTTTC.

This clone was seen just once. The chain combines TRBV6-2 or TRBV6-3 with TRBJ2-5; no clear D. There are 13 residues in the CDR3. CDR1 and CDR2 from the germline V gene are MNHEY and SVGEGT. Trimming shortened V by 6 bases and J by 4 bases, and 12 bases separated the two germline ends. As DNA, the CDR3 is TGTGCCAGCAGCTCCCAATCCGCAGAGACCCAGTACTTC. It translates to CASSSQSAETQYF.

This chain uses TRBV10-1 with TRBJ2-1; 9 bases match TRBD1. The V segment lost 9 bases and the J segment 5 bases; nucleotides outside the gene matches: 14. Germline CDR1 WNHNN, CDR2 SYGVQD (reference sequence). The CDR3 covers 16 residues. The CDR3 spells CARGRNGQGQNNEQFF. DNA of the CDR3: TGCGCCAGAGGACGAAACGGACAGGGGCAAAACAATGAGCAGTTCTTC.

The CDR3 region has the DNA TGCGCCAGCAGAAACGGACAGGGGAACACTGAAGCTTTCTTT. Protein sequence: CASRNGQGNTEAFF. The chain is built from TRBV10-1 and TRBJ1-1; 8 bases agree with TRBD1. V dropped 6 bases and J dropped 1; count of bases not matched to a gene: 4. The CDR3 covers 14 residues. Germline V lookup: CDR1 WNHNN, CDR2 SYGVQD (reference sequence).

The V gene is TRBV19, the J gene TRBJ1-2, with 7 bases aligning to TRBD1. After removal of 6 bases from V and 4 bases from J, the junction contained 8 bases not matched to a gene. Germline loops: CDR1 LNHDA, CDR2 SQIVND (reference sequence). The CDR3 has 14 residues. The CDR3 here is CASSKQGFVYGYTF. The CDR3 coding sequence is TGTGCCAGTAGCAAACAGGGGTTCGTCTATGGCTACACCTTC.

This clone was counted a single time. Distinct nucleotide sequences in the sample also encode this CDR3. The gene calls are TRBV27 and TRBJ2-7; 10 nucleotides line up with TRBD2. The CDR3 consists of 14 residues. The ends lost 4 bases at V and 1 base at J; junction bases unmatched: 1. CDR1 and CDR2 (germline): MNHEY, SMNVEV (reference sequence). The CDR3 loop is CASSSGLASYEQYF. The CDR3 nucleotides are TGTGCCAGCAGTTCGGGACTAGCGTCCTACGAGCAGTACTTC.

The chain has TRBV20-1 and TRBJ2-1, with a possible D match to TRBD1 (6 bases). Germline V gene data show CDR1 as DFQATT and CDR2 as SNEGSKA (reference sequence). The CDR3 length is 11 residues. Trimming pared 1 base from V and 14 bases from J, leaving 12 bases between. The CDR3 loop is CSARAWGRKFF. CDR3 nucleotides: TGCAGTGCTAGAGCGTGGGGGCGTAAGTTCTTC.

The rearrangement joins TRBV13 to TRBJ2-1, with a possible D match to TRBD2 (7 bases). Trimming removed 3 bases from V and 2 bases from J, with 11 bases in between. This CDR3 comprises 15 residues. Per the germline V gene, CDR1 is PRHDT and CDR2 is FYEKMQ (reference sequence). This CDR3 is CASSFPGGPYNEQFF. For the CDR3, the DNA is TGTGCCAGCAGCTTTCCGGGGGGCCCCTACAATGAGCAGTTCTTC.

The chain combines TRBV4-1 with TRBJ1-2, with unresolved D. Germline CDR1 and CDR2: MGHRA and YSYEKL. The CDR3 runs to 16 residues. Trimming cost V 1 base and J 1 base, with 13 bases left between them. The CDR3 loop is CASSQGRRKDNYGYTF. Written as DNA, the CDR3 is TGCGCCAGCAGCCAAGGTCGCCGGAAGGATAACTATGGCTACACCTTC.

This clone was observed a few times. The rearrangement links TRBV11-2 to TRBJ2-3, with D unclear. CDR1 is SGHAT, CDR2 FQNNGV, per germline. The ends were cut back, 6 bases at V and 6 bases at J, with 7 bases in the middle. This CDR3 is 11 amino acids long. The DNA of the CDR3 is TGTGCCAGCAGTACTCGTGATACGCAGTATTTT. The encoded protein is CASSTRDTQYF.

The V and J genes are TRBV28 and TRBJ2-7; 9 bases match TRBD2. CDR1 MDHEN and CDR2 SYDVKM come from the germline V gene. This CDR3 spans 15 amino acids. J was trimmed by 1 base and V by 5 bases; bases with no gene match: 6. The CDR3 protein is CASSPRGLASYEQYF. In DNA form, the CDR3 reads TGTGCCAGCAGTCCCCGAGGACTAGCGTCCTACGAGCAGTACTTC. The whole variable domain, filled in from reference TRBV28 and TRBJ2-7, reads DVKVTQSSRYLVKRTGEKVFLECVQDMDHENMFWYRQDPGLGLRLIYFSYDVKMKEKGDIPEGYSVSREKKERFSLILESASTNQTSMYLCASSPRGLASYEQYFGPGTRLTVT.

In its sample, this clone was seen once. The CDR3 region has the DNA TGCAGCGTTGAAGGAGGGCAGGGGTTGGGGGAGTCTAACTATGGCTACACCTTC. It specifies CSVEGGQGLGESNYGYTF. The rearrangement uses TRBV29-1 and TRBJ1-2, with TRBD1 as a possible D gene (6 bases). Germline values: CDR1 SQVTM, CDR2 ANQGSEA. CDR3 length: 18 residues. The V gene lost 1 base and the J gene lost 0 bases, with 21 bases spanning the gap.

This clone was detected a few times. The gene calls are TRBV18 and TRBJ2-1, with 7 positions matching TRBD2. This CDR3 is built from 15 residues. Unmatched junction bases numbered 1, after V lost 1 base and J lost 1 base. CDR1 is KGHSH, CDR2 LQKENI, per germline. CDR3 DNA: TGTGCCAGCTCACCACGGACTAGTTCCTACAATGAGCAGTTCTTC. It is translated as CASSPRTSSYNEQFF.

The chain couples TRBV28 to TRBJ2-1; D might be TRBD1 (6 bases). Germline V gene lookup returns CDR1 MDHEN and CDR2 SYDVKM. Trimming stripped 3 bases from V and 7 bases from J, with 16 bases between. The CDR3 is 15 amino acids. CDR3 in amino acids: CASSFQGKNLNEQFF. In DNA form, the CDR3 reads TGTGCCAGCAGTTTCCAGGGGAAAAATCTAAATGAGCAGTTCTTC. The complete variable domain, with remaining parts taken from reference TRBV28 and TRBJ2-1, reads DVKVTQSSRYLVKRTGEKVFLECVQDMDHENMFWYRQDPGLGLRLIYFSYDVKMKEKGDIPEGYSVSREKKERFSLILESASTNQTSMYLCASSFQGKNLNEQFFGPGTRLTVL.

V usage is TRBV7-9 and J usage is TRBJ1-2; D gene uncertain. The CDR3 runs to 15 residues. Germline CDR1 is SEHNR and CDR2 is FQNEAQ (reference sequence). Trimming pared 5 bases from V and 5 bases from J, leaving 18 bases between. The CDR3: CASSPEPLATYGYTF. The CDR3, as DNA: TGTGCCAGCAGCCCAGAGCCATTGGCCACATATGGCTACACCTTC.